The rows below give T cell receptor beta chains drawn from one sample of a study of cytomegalovirus exposure and HLA in healthy donors. The assay was immunoSEQ multiplex PCR, and TCRdb's table has in-frame clones only and misses some. The sample carries nearly 110,000 clones, over 60% recorded once. Sequencing used PBMCs. Receptor source: a woman aged 50 to 65 in good health and CMV-seropositive. Each CDR3 is given without its conserved first and last residue.

j_call: TRBJ1-1
v_call: TRBV18
cdr3_aa: ASSPIGSRSGTAYFEAF

j_call: TRBJ2-4
v_call: TRBV25-1
cdr3_aa: ASSEEGAADIQY

j_call: TRBJ1-2
v_call: TRBV10-3
cdr3_aa: AISESPLYGYT

j_call: TRBJ2-7
v_call: TRBV5-4
cdr3_aa: ASSSGGTGHQYEQY

j_call: TRBJ2-3
v_call: TRBV7-3
cdr3_aa: ASSLGTSGGGADTQY

j_call: TRBJ2-1
v_call: TRBV7-2
cdr3_aa: ASSLYPSSYNEQF

j_call: TRBJ2-3
v_call: TRBV9
cdr3_aa: ASSVSGRGDTQY

j_call: TRBJ1-3
v_call: TRBV9
cdr3_aa: ASSVVGQVPNTIY

j_call: TRBJ2-5
v_call: TRBV5-5
cdr3_aa: ASSLAGGAETQY

j_call: TRBJ1-3
v_call: TRBV13
cdr3_aa: ASSLAAQGGASGNTIY

j_call: TRBJ1-3
v_call: TRBV18
cdr3_aa: ASSPSLGVGVSGNTIY

j_call: TRBJ1-4
v_call: TRBV7-9
cdr3_aa: ASSRTGFNEKLF

j_call: TRBJ2-1
v_call: TRBV2
cdr3_aa: ASERLALLGETYNEQF

j_call: TRBJ1-1
v_call: TRBV5-1
cdr3_aa: ASRRTGLNTEAF

j_call: TRBJ1-5
v_call: TRBV19
cdr3_aa: ATTARTGKGRSQPQH

j_call: TRBJ1-4
v_call: TRBV6-5
cdr3_aa: ASSPTGYNEKLF

j_call: TRBJ2-6
v_call: TRBV5-4
cdr3_aa: ASSWGGSRAGANVLT

j_call: TRBJ1-1
v_call: TRBV7-9
cdr3_aa: ASSLSRGGNTEAF

j_call: TRBJ1-2
v_call: TRBV7-3
cdr3_aa: ASSLTIDIRYGYT

j_call: TRBJ1-5
v_call: TRBV6-5
cdr3_aa: ASSGTASNQPQH

j_call: TRBJ2-1
v_call: TRBV19
cdr3_aa: ASSIQSQGGDNEQF

j_call: TRBJ1-6
v_call: TRBV7-9
cdr3_aa: SSGRPSGRNSPLH

j_call: TRBJ2-3
v_call: TRBV9
cdr3_aa: ASSGGPSTDTQY

j_call: TRBJ2-5
v_call: TRBV4-1
cdr3_aa: ASSQWDNKVETQY

j_call: TRBJ2-5
v_call: TRBV7-2
cdr3_aa: ASRKLAGGPLGETQY

j_call: TRBJ1-2
v_call: TRBV2
cdr3_aa: ASSEREQGGYGYT

j_call: TRBJ2-7
v_call: TRBV7-2
cdr3_aa: ASSLSSGAAYEQY

j_call: TRBJ1-4
v_call: TRBV7-9
cdr3_aa: ASSLRQLNEKLF

j_call: TRBJ2-1
v_call: TRBV4-2
cdr3_aa: ASSLELAGGSLSSYNEQF

j_call: TRBJ2-5
v_call: TRBV7-6
cdr3_aa: ASSFRGKLETQY

j_call: TRBJ1-1
v_call: TRBV6-5
cdr3_aa: ASSYGLYTEAF

j_call: TRBJ1-5
v_call: TRBV19
cdr3_aa: ASSIIRSSRNQPQH

j_call: TRBJ2-5
v_call: TRBV7-2
cdr3_aa: ASSLQGNARIVETQY